Sequencing of this TCR beta chain was carried out in a study of cytomegalovirus exposure and HLA in healthy donors (dated by TCRdb to 2015 to 2018). The study in broad terms: In an earlier analysis of roughly 590 of the donors, 276 Gb of sequence data and approximately 100 million unique TCR beta sequences from some 170 million T cells were reported. In a later genetic analysis, genome-wide SNP genotypes for about 65% of the roughly 670 donors were used, and that subset was treated as a discovery cohort. The number of donors typed differed by locus, with about 629-640 for A, B, C, DRB1 and DQB1, roughly 520 for DQA1, under 610 for DPA1, and some 440 for DPB1. Across some 400 genotyped donors of the cohort, an average of approximately 240,000 unique TCR beta nucleotide sequences per donor were sequenced, and approximately 19% of those sequences were non-productive. The study aimed to test whether cataloging public T cell receptors could reveal signatures of past pathogen exposure. Both class I and class II loci were covered by HLA typing, at four-digit resolution. Rather than drawing on any new phenotypic data, the later analysis identified candidate immune exposures from TCR beta sequences and the way those sequences occurred across donors. Every discovery cohort repertoire had been produced on one sequencing platform. The T cell repertoires of 670 or so subjects were profiled by immunosequencing and related to cytomegalovirus serostatus. A later analysis re-analyzed previously published TCR beta repertoires from 500 to 700 donors and added high-resolution HLA genotyping to study TCR occurrence patterns. Roughly 300 gigabases of sequencing data and roughly 81 million unique TCR sequences made up an early release that covered approximately 700 HLA-typed donors. Several DR-DQ haplotypes were treated as single units for association and clustering because of strong linkage in the cohort. An earlier analysis of roughly 580 of the donors used high-throughput TCR beta sequencing to judge whether each TCR beta V gene segment behaved as functional or pseudogenic. High-throughput TCR immunosequencing, statistical association of individual TCRs with disease status, and machine learning were combined to predict cytomegalovirus infection status. Donor age, sex, ethnicity and CMV serostatus were compiled together with the repertoire data. A separate validation cohort of some 130 different subjects was used in addition to the roughly 640-subject first cohort. Of the approximately 370 genotyped donors, 65% to 90% were placed in the genetic ancestry cluster associated with self-reported Caucasian donors. Results the study describes overall, beyond this receptor: Linkage disequilibrium might explain the correlated functional status among segregating V segments, but an unknown experimental factor could not be excluded. A later analysis reported that several top co-occurrence clusters appeared linked to parvovirus B19, influenza, CMV and Epstein-Barr virus. Across donors, most TCR sequences were observed very rarely, whereas some public TCRs were present in many individuals. In a later analysis, 16,951 TCR beta sequences were associated with specific HLA alleles at a false discovery rate of 0.05. A few of the identified cytomegalovirus-associated TCR beta chains were confirmed in vitro to be specific for cytomegalovirus antigens. The only immune exposure information available for the cohort was CMV serostatus. The authors suggested that the approach could potentially be extended to other disease states and immunological phenotypes. A further reported finding was that TCR beta sequences accurately predicted the HLA-A and HLA-B alleles for most subjects in the first cohort. A cluster of highly shared sequence variants was judged likely to be a technical artifact of the sequencing pipeline. Only TCR beta chains were sequenced in this cohort, and the absence of alpha or paired-chain data limited detectable features. Some IMGT-functional V segments, including TRBV6-2 and TRBV6-3, could not be told apart with the 87-base-pair reads, so those segments were excluded. A later analysis found that most CMV-associated TCR beta chains appeared HLA-restricted, with HLA associations seemingly driven largely by CMV exposure. Because counts were too low, seventeen rarely observed V segments, including chromosome 9 orphons, were excluded from the earlier analysis of around 640 of the donors. Because HLA typing was missing for some donors at each locus, association tests included only the typed subset. In both the original and validation cohorts, the classifier was reported to diagnose cytomegalovirus status with high specificity and sensitivity. In an earlier analysis of 450 to 750 of the donors, most TCR beta V segments appeared in productive rearrangements about 87% or about 30% of the time, broadly matching IMGT annotations. Compared with the 666-donor mean, donors in an Asian-associated ancestry cluster had fewer N-insertions in productive TCRs, according to a later genetic analysis. V-gene and J-gene trimming of TCR beta chains was associated with a missense DCLRE1C variant in a later genetic analysis, and the association was replicated in an independent cohort. Sequencing depth was assumed to be roughly uniform across donors in the presence/absence analyses, though that assumption may not hold. A later analysis found that HLA-associated TCR beta chains were more clonally expanded and had lower generation probabilities than equally common non-associated chains. When HLA alleles, especially DR and DQ, strongly co-occurred, attributing TCR associations to individual alleles was difficult. The study gave a list of more than 150 TCR beta chains associated with cytomegalovirus. In a later analysis, the rate of TCR association differed among HLA loci, with DRB1 alleles having the most associated TCRs and HLA-C alleles having the fewest.

Taken from the germline V gene, the CDR1 and CDR2 loops are SGHDT and YYEEEE. V is cut back by 4 bases and J by 6 bases, with 6 bases in the junction unmatched. The CDR3 goes from the cysteine to the phenylalanine over 14 residues. Left in the record is the CDR3 DNA by itself, 42 bases read in frame from the first base. The library was produced with the immunoSEQ multiplex PCR assay. For the multiplex PCR, a mixture combining 60 forward primers for TCR Vbeta segments and 13 reverse primers for TCR Jbeta segments was used. The CDR3 region of rearranged TCR beta genes was amplified from genomic DNA by a multiplex PCR assay. Amplified TCR beta libraries were sequenced as 87-base-pair reads on the Illumina HiSeq System. Processing in the source paper ran as follows. A later analysis counted about 80 million unique TCR beta chains across the 666 repertoires, and 9 million to 14 million of these chains were shared by at least two donors. A nearest-neighbor algorithm error-corrected the raw reads and collapsed the reads into unique sequences, merging closely related sequences to remove PCR and sequencing errors. CDR3 sequences were aligned to IMGT reference sequences to assign V, D and J gene segments. Each retained sequence needed at least a six-nucleotide match to both a V gene segment and a J gene segment. Rearrangements were classified as productive when the CDR3 lacked stop codons and remained in frame with V and J, and all other rearrangements were classified as non-productive. CDR3 was defined by IMGT convention, running from the second conserved V-encoded cysteine to the conserved J-encoded phenylalanine. In an earlier analysis of around 540 of the donors, sequences lacking an unambiguous match to a single V gene segment were excluded. In an earlier analysis of 587 of the donors, V segments were called functional above 56.7% productive rearrangements and were called segregating when the between-donor standard deviation exceeded 5%. A statistical classification framework was developed to diagnose cytomegalovirus status using the catalog of TCR beta chain sequences. V and J gene assignment, in a later analysis, came from comparing TCR nucleotide sequences with IMGT/GENE-DB human TR gene sequences. A later analysis assigned CDR3 sequences and most-parsimonious VDJ recombination scenarios with the TCRdist pipeline. In a later analysis, every TCR beta chain was defined by the combination of its CDR3 amino acid sequence and its V-gene family, and reads without a unique V-gene family were dropped. A later analysis removed over 500 highly shared, low-generation-probability nucleotide sequences to deal with suspected cross-contamination and a sequencing artifact. In a later analysis, a clonal expansion index for each public chain was calculated from normalized within-repertoire ranks of inferred template counts. In a later analysis, generation probabilities were computed using a VDJ recombination model fitted to out-of-frame rearrangements, and the results were checked against IGoR. A later analysis scored TCR-TCR, TCR-HLA and TCR-CMV co-occurrence with hypergeometric tests, applying a repertoire-size bias correction to TCR pairs. To estimate false discovery rates, a later analysis permuted the HLA or CMV assignments 20 times. In a later analysis, co-occurring TCRs were grouped using DBSCAN, and TCRdist sequence similarity was added for clustering within HLA-allele-positive subsets. For co-occurrence clustering, repertoires with fewer than 30,000 or more than 120,000 public chains were excluded, along with 4 to 6 repertoires with anomalous nucleotide sharing. In TCRdb, the immuneACCESS table is reduced to in-frame sequences with V and J assigned. These tables do not hold every clone; where another copy was compared, an unresolved V gene accounts for under half, and the others remain unexplained. That table is the source of V, J and clone size, and D and trimming were worked out from the DNA. This sample comprises about 140,000 clones, around 75% of them detected only once. The leading ten clones occupy under 2% of the sample.

This clone occurred a few times. There is no known antigen for this receptor. Base qualities are not provided; no much larger clone lies one nucleotide away. The cohort consisted of more than 650 healthy bone marrow donors. Cohort members were all nominally healthy when sampled, although unrecorded immune exposures were likely present. The donor was CMV seronegative and was included in the group of under 450 seronegative cohort members. Every donor gave a peripheral blood sample, and the peripheral blood mononuclear cells from that sample were used for TCR beta sequencing. The Qiagen DNeasy Blood Extraction Kit was used to extract genomic DNA from the blood cell samples.

Sequenced material: PBMCs. The V and J segments used are TRBV5-6 and TRBJ2-1, with TRBD1 identical over 8 junction bases. This sequence originates from a woman aged 30 to 39 in good health and CMV-seronegative. CDR3 protein: CASSKDRVVNEQFF. At the DNA level, the sequence is TGTGCCAGCAGCAAGGACAGGGTAGTCAATGAGCAGTTCTTC.